The 5 T cell receptor beta chains reported below all come from one sample, sequenced in a study of CD8+CD57+ T cells in acquired aplastic anemia. Genomic DNA constituted the template upon which TCR beta VDJ and CDR3 profiling was performed. TCRdb re-derived calls from the reads in MiXCR, one entry per CDR3 protein. The table lists some 200,000 distinct CDR3 sequences, approximately 50% of them singletons. Patients sequenced had flow cytometry evidence of CD8+CD57+ cell expansion. Sequenced input: sorted CD4+, CD8+, or CD8+CD57+ T cells (not recorded which) from PBMCs. The receptors shown here come from a human donor with aplastic anemia.

This clonotype was picked up a small number of times. V gene TRBV2 combines with J gene TRBJ2-1; no clear D gene. V was cut by 4 bases and J by 3 bases, with 7 bases left in between. From germline, CDR1 is SNHLY and CDR2 FYNNEI. The CDR3 is made up of 13 amino acids. In DNA form, the CDR3 reads TGTGCCAGCAGTGGGATAATCTACAATGAGCAGTTCTTC. Residues: CASSGIIYNEQFF.

At least ten counts were recorded for this clonotype. The J gene is TRBJ2-6, the V gene TRBV24-1, with D possibly being TRBD1 (5 bases). This CDR3 has 15 residues. The V gene lost 8 bases and the J gene lost 11 bases, with 21 bases spanning the gap. The germline V gene has CDR1 KGHDR and CDR2 SFDVKD. In nucleotides, the CDR3 is TGTGCCACCACCCTCGTACCGGACAAAGCTGACGTCCTGACTTTC. It translates to CATTLVPDKADVLTF.

This clonotype was picked up many times. J is TRBJ1-1 and V is TRBV2, with unresolved D. The length of the CDR3 is 13 residues. The V end lost 5 bases, the J end lost 1 base, and 8 bases lay between the germline ends. Germline V gene data show CDR1 as SNHLY and CDR2 as FYNNEI. The CDR3 protein is CASSSQTNTEAFF. In nucleotides, the CDR3 is TGTGCCAGCAGTTCTCAGACGAACACTGAAGCTTTCTTT.

This clonotype was recorded once. The genes are TRBV7-2 and TRBJ2-5, with TRBD2 as a possible D gene (6 bases). The CDR3 loop spans 13 amino acids. Trimming removed 8 bases at V and 6 bases at J, with 16 bases between. Germline V gene sequence: CDR1 SGHTA, CDR2 FQGNSA. CDR3 sequence: CASGGYQMKTQYF. The CDR3 DNA reads as TGTGCCAGCGGGGGGTATCAAATGAAGACCCAGTACTTC.

The rearrangement links TRBV19 to TRBJ2-7; 11 positions match TRBD1. The V segment lost 4 bases and the J segment 0 bases; nucleotides outside the gene matches: 2. CDR3 length equals 15 residues. Germline lookup yields CDR1 LNHDA and CDR2 SQIVND (reference sequence). DNA for the CDR3: TGTGCCAGTAGTAGGGACAGGGGGAGCTCCTACGAGCAGTACTTC. It codes for CASSRDRGSSYEQYF.